The rows below give T cell receptor beta chains drawn from one sample of a study of regulatory T cells in long-lasting Graves disease. TCRdb called the multiplex PCR reads again in MiXCR, with one record for every CDR3 protein. The sample has approximately 310,000 distinct CDR3 sequences; 15% to 20% are singletons. Sample: peripheral blood mononuclear cells (PBMCs), taken at new diagnosis, from a patient treated with antithyroid drugs. The origin of the receptors is a female donor with Graves disease. CDR3s include the opening cysteine and the closing phenylalanine or tryptophan. A D gene is named only where the DNA matches it firmly. Size is stated for part of the rows, as once, few or many counts, or as a class when the clone is expanded.

D gene,clone size,V gene,J gene,CDR3 DNA,CDR3 protein
TRBD1,many,TRBV19,TRBJ1-1,TGTGCCAGTAGTATGGGACAGTCAGCAGGCACTGAAGCTTTCTTT,CASSMGQSAGTEAFF
TRBD1,NA,TRBV6-2/TRBV6-3,TRBJ2-7,TGTGCCAGTGCGAAAGGACAGGGCCCCCACTACGAGCAGTACTTC,CASAKGQGPHYEQYF
NA,NA,TRBV3-1,TRBJ1-5,TGTGCCAGCAGCCAAGAGCTATATCAGCCCCAGCATTTT,CASSQELYQPQHF
NA,many,TRBV28,TRBJ1-2,TGTGCCAGCAGAGTCGATACCGGCAGCAGAACTAACTATGGCTACACCTTC,CASRVDTGSRTNYGYTF
TRBD1,few,TRBV6-5,TRBJ1-2,TGTGCCAGCAGTTACGTACAGGGGATAAACTATGGCTACACCTTC,CASSYVQGINYGYTF
NA,NA,TRBV7-2,TRBJ1-3,TGTGCCAGCACCTTCGCGGCCCTGCCCGGAAACACCATATATTTT,CASTFAALPGNTIYF
NA,many,TRBV5-1,TRBJ2-7,TGCGCCAGCAGCTTGGTCGCAGCGAGCTACTCCTACGAGCAGTACTTC,CASSLVAASYSYEQYF
NA,many,TRBV6-1,TRBJ2-3,TGTGCCAGCACCGAGACGAGGACGCAGTATTTT,CASTETRTQYF
TRBD1,many,TRBV5-5,TRBJ2-7,TGTGCCAGCAGCTGGCAGACAGGGAGCTCCTACGAGCAGTACTTC,CASSWQTGSSYEQYF
TRBD2,many,TRBV10-3,TRBJ2-7,TGTGCCATCAGTGAATCCACAGGAGCGGGATCCTCCAACGAGCAGTACTTC,CAISESTGAGSSNEQYF
NA,NA,TRBV4-1,TRBJ2-7,TGCGCCAGCAGCCAAGGGGGGATAAGGTCCTACGAGCAGTACTTC,CASSQGGIRSYEQYF
NA,many,TRBV10-3,TRBJ1-1,TGTGCCATCAGACAGGTACCTGACACTGAAGCTTTCTTT,CAIRQVPDTEAFF
TRBD2,many,TRBV7-9,TRBJ2-1,TGTGCCAGCAGCTTAGAGGGAATAGCGGGAGGGCGTAACAATGAGCAGTTCTTC,CASSLEGIAGGRNNEQFF
TRBD1,few,TRBV15,TRBJ2-3,TGTGCCACCAGCAGAACCCGGGACAGGGGGGCAGATACGCAGTATTTT,CATSRTRDRGADTQYF
NA,many,TRBV11-3,TRBJ1-1,TGTGCCAGCAGCTTAGACCCTCTCCCCAACACTGAAGCTTTCTTT,CASSLDPLPNTEAFF
NA,few,TRBV2,TRBJ2-7,TGTGCCAGCAGTGAGGGGGGGCCTGTCGAGCAGTACTTC,CASSEGGPVEQYF
NA,many,TRBV15,TRBJ2-3,TGTGCCACCACCCAGAACACAGATACGCAGTATTTT,CATTQNTDTQYF
NA,many,TRBV5-1,TRBJ1-1,TGTGCCAGCAGTTTCGAGGGCACTGAAGCTTTCTTT,CASSFEGTEAFF
NA,many,TRBV7-9,TRBJ2-7,TGTGCCAGCAGCTTATCGACTCTCTCCTACGAGCAGTACTTC,CASSLSTLSYEQYF
TRBD1,many,TRBV12-3/TRBV12-4,TRBJ1-1,TGTGCCAGCAGCATTGGGGGGACAGGGTTAGCTTTCTTT,CASSIGGTGLAFF
NA,many,TRBV12-3/TRBV12-4,TRBJ1-2,TGTGCCAGCAGTTTAGCGCTAAGGACTAACTATGGCTACACCTTC,CASSLALRTNYGYTF
NA,many,TRBV7-8,TRBJ1-1,TGTGCCAGCAGCCCTGCAAAGGTTTGGGGTGTTAACACTGAAGCTTTCTTT,CASSPAKVWGVNTEAFF
NA,NA,TRBV11-2,TRBJ1-2,TGTGCCAGCAGCTTAGGGGTTCACAGTGGCTACACCTTC,CASSLGVHSGYTF
NA,many,TRBV24-1,TRBJ2-1,TGTGCCACCGGGAAACCAGGGACGGCCAATGAGCAGTTCTTC,CATGKPGTANEQFF
NA,many,TRBV6-5,TRBJ1-1,TGTGCCAGCAGTTACTCTACAGGGAGCACTGAAGCTTTCTTT,CASSYSTGSTEAFF
TRBD1,many,TRBV12-3/TRBV12-4,TRBJ2-5,TGTGCCAGCAGACGGGGACAGGGACAAGAGACCCAGTACTTC,CASRRGQGQETQYF
TRBD2,NA,TRBV7-2,TRBJ2-7,TGTGCCAGCAGCTCCAGTAACCGGGACTACATGTTGGCCTACGAGCAGTACTTC,CASSSSNRDYMLAYEQYF
TRBD1,many,TRBV19,TRBJ2-5,TGTGCCAGTAGTATAGATATCAGGGGGCCAGGAGAGACCCAGTACTTC,CASSIDIRGPGETQYF
NA,many,TRBV15,TRBJ1-1,TGTGCCACCAGCAGACTCGGGACGCCGCGGGATGAAGCTTTCTTT,CATSRLGTPRDEAFF
NA,few,TRBV28,TRBJ2-7,TGTGCCAGCAGGATCGTCGACAGGTCCTACGAGCAGTACTTC,CASRIVDRSYEQYF
NA,many,TRBV5-5,TRBJ1-1,TGTGCCAGCAGCTTGGCGCGTTCCCCTTGGGGCATGAACACTGAAGCTTTCTTT,CASSLARSPWGMNTEAFF
NA,few,TRBV28,TRBJ1-1,TGTGCCAGCAGACTCCAGAAGGCGACGGGCACTGAAGCTTTCTTT,CASRLQKATGTEAFF
NA,NA,TRBV7-8,TRBJ2-2,TGTGCCAGCAGCTACCCACTGACACAAGAGAACACCGGGGAGCTGTTTTTT,CASSYPLTQENTGELFF
NA,NA,TRBV6-5,TRBJ2-5,TGTGCCAGCAGTTCTGCAGCGGCAGGCCGACAAGAGACCCAGTACTTC,CASSSAAAGRQETQYF
NA,many,TRBV28,TRBJ1-3,TGTGCCAGCAGTTTATCCGGGGGAACTGGAAACACCATATATTTT,CASSLSGGTGNTIYF
TRBD1,many,TRBV3-1,TRBJ1-4,TGTGCCAGCAGCCAAGGGACAGGAGGCGAAAAACTGTTTTTT,CASSQGTGGEKLFF
NA,few,TRBV9,TRBJ2-2,TGTGCCAGCAGCGTGGGTTTTGGGAACACCGGGGAGCTGTTTTTT,CASSVGFGNTGELFF
NA,few,TRBV11-1,TRBJ2-3,TGTGCCAGCAGCTTAGACTGGGACGATACGCAGTATTTT,CASSLDWDDTQYF
NA,many,TRBV30,TRBJ1-4,TGTGCCTGGAGCCCGGGACGCCTTAATGAAAAACTGTTTTTT,CAWSPGRLNEKLFF
TRBD1,NA,TRBV6-1,TRBJ1-1,TGTGCCAGCAGTGTGAAACAGGGGGCATCTGAAGCTTTCTTT,CASSVKQGASEAFF
NA,NA,TRBV11-2,TRBJ2-7,TGTGCCATCAGTGAGTCTCGGGTCGAGCAGTACTTC,CAISESRVEQYF
NA,many,TRBV6-1,TRBJ2-7,TGTGCCAGCAGTGAAATCTACGAGCAGTACTTC,CASSEIYEQYF
NA,few,TRBV5-8,TRBJ1-1,TGTGCCAGCAGCCTCCGAGCTGGGAACACTGAAGCTTTCTTT,CASSLRAGNTEAFF
NA,many,TRBV5-1,TRBJ1-2,TGCGCCAGCAGCTTGGAGGGGTTCGATGGCTACACCTTC,CASSLEGFDGYTF
NA,many,TRBV28,TRBJ1-5,TGTGCCAGCAGTTTTGGAGCGAATCAGCCCCAGCATTTT,CASSFGANQPQHF
NA,NA,TRBV25-1,TRBJ2-2,TGTGCCAGCAGTGGGGCCCTTACCGGGGAGCTGTTTTTT,CASSGALTGELFF
TRBD2,once,TRBV28,TRBJ2-7,TGTGCCAGCAGTTCCCCTTTTGGGGGGCTAGCGGGAGGCCCCTCCTACGAGCAGTACTTC,CASSSPFGGLAGGPSYEQYF
NA,many,TRBV7-2,TRBJ2-3,TGTGCCAGCAGCTTAGAGTCTAGCCCCACAGATACGCAGTATTTT,CASSLESSPTDTQYF
TRBD2,many,TRBV28,TRBJ2-1,TGTGCCAGCAGGTGGACTAGTTATTACAATGAGCAGTTCTTC,CASRWTSYYNEQFF
TRBD1,few,TRBV6-4,TRBJ1-1,TGTGCCAGCAGTCCACCGGGACAGATGAACACTGAAGCTTTCTTT,CASSPPGQMNTEAFF